This T cell receptor (beta chain) was sequenced during a study of T cell repertoires in cytomegalovirus infection. The CDR3 totals 13 residues. V was clipped by 2 bases and J by 4 bases, with 8 bases between them. TCRdb itself ran the reads through MiXCR, one entry per CDR3 protein. Here the sample spans approximately 280,000 distinct CDR3 sequences, around 20% being singletons. This clonotype appeared many times. Its specificity is not known. The receptor was derived from a human donor in good health (CMV status not recorded). Some clones in this sample may be carry-over from other donors' samples. The V gene is TRBV12-3 or TRBV12-4, the J gene TRBJ1-2; TRBD1 might be the D (5 bases). The sample in question was cultured PBMCs, obtained from culture after CMV antigen stimulation. Here the CDR3 DNA reads TGTGCCAGCAGTTTAAGCGGGACCTATGGCTACACCTTC. Protein product: CASSLSGTYGYTF.